One and the same sample provided the 5 T cell receptor beta chains below, sequenced in a study of OX40 agonist ivuxolimab in advanced cancers. The receptor library was made with the immunoSEQ multiplex PCR assay. TCRdb mirrors the immuneACCESS table, restricted to in-frame sequences. Some clones are absent from its copies; in checked studies, under half trace to an unresolved V gene, and the reason for the others is unknown. The sample table lists tens of thousands of clones, about 90% of them with a count of one. 50% to 60% of the sample lies in the top ten. Sequences were derived from CD4+ or CD8+ T cells sorted from blood, sampled in a trial of the OX40 agonist ivuxolimab. These receptors were taken from an adult with an advanced solid tumor such as melanoma, head and neck, liver or kidney cancer.

The CDR3 nucleotides read TGTGCCAGCAGTTTAGGTAGCGAACCTAGCACAGATACGCAGTATTTT. Amino acids: CASSLGSEPSTDTQYF. V gene TRBV27 combines with J gene TRBJ2-3, with D possibly being TRBD2 (5 bases). Germline CDR1 is MNHEY and CDR2 is SMNVEV (reference sequence). The CDR3 is 16 residues long. The V gene lost 2 bases and the J gene lost 0 bases, with 12 bases spanning the gap.

This clone was detected a few times. The chain joins TRBV2 to TRBJ1-4; D call uncertain. V dropped 6 bases and J dropped 9 bases, with 11 bases sitting between them. CDR1 and CDR2 from the germline V gene are SNHLY and FYNNEI. The CDR3 totals 12 residues. CDR3 region: CASRPDSQKLFF. CDR3 DNA: TGTGCCAGCAGACCAGACTCTCAAAAACTGTTTTTT. The entire variable domain, with the rest obtained from reference TRBV2 and TRBJ1-4, is as follows: EPEVTQTPSHQVTQMGQEVILRCVPISNHLYFYWYRQILGQKVEFLVSFYNNEISEKSEIFDDQFSVERPDGSNFTLKIRSTKLEDSAMYFCASRPDSQKLFFGSGTQLSVL.

This rearrangement joins TRBV29-1 to TRBJ2-5; the D is unclear. Deletions cut 4 bases from V and 1 base from J, with 4 bases between. From germline, CDR1 is SQVTM and CDR2 ANQGSEA. This CDR3 has 11 residues. CDR3 region: CSVVPQETQYF. The CDR3 DNA follows: TGCAGCGTTGTGCCCCAAGAGACCCAGTACTTC.

This clone was counted a single time. The rearrangement joins TRBV9 to TRBJ2-4; D ambiguous. The CDR3 loop spans 15 amino acids. V shed 0 bases and J shed 7 bases, with 14 bases lying between them. Germline V gene sequence: CDR1 SGDLS, CDR2 YYNGEE. CDR3 residues: CASSVGVFEENIQYF. CDR3 nucleotides: TGTGCCAGCAGCGTAGGAGTTTTCGAGGAGAACATTCAGTACTTC.

The J gene is TRBJ2-5, the V gene TRBV27, with D tentatively TRBD1 (6 bases). Judging by the DNA end, TRBJ2-7 fits better; the J call may be wrong. This CDR3 is 14 amino acids long. Germline V lookup: CDR1 MNHEY, CDR2 SMNVEV (reference sequence). CDR3 in DNA: TGTGCCAGCAGTTTTGGGCAGGGGCCCTACGAGCAGTACTTC. This codes for CASSFGQGPYEQYF.